This T cell receptor (beta chain) was captured in a study of CD8 T cells in ankylosing spondylitis. This clonotype was recorded at least ten times. The antigen remains undetermined. The study's findings and limits: From matched ankylosing spondylitis synovial fluid, disease-linked clones were reportedly recovered at significantly enriched levels. Seemingly distinctive of ankylosing spondylitis blood was a TCR beta motif formed by eight highly homologous variants.

Unmatched junction bases numbered 4, after V lost 4 bases and J lost 2 bases. Germline V lookup: CDR1 SGHRS, CDR2 YFSETQ. CDR3 length: 14 amino acids. 5'-RACE, quantitative and with molecular barcodes, yielded the TCR beta libraries. TCRdb re-called the 5' RACE reads through MiXCR, storing one row per CDR3 protein. The sample holds hundreds of thousands of distinct CDR3 sequences, over 9.5% seen once. This receptor was taken from a male donor with ankylosing spondylitis or in good health (not recorded which). V usage is TRBV5-1 and J usage is TRBJ2-7; 9 bases agree with TRBD1. Sequencing was performed on blood, either unsorted or a sorted T cell fraction (not recorded which). The CDR3 loop is CASSTGTGPYEQYF. CDR3 nucleotide sequence: TGCGCCAGCAGCACCGGGACAGGGCCCTACGAGCAGTACTTC.